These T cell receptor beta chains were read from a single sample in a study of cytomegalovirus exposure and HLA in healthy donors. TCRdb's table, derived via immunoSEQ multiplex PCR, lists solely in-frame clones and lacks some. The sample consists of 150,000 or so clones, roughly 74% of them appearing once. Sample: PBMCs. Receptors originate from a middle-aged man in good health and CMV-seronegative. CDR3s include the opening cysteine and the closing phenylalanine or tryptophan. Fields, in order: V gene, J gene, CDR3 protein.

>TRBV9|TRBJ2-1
CASSGGLAGARTINEQFF
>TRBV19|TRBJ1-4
CASQRTVGATNEKLFF
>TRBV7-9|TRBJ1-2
CASSFPGQINYGYTF
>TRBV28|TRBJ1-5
CASLRDRGHQPQHF
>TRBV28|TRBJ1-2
CASRSTGGTYGYTF
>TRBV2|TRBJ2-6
CASSLRSGANVLTF
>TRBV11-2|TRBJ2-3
CASSLKTSGSTDTQYF
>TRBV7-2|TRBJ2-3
CASSLGPADTQYF
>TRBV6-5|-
CASSYTATGAYEQYF
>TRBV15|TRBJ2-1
CATSRDGHNEQFF
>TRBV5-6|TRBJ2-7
CASSRGTAVSSYEQYF
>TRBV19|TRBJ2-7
CASSINSYEQYF
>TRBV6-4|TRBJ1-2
CASSDSGAPPVRGYTF
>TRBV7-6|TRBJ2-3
CASSLGRRADTQYF
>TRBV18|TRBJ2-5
CASSPGIGTSGGATQYF
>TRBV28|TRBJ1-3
CASSFAGGSGNTIYF
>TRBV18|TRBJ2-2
CASSPRAPGELFF
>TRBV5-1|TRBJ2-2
CATGGTGNTGELFF
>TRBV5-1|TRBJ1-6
CASSLEGGQGQKGTLHF
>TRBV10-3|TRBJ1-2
CAIREDGSNGYTF
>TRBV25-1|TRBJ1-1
CASVGGQLNTEAFF
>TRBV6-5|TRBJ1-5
CASSPTDRAQPQHF
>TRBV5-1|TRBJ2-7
CASSLDRVGEQYF
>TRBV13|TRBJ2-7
CASSLYQGAGGDEQYF
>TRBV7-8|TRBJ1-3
CATRRDRVPNTIYF
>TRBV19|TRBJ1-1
CASIPPGNTEAFF
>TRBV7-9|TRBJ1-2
CASSPGGDSGYGYTF
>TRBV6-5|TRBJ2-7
CASSYSARSSYEQYF
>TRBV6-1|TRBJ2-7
CASLSARTGVEQYF
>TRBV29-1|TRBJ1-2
CSVEWQGAVRGYTF
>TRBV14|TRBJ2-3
CASSQGQGADTQYF
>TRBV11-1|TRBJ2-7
CASSLMQGIREQYF
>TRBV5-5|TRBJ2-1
CASSLAVFLGVSSYNEQFF
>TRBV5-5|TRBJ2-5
CASSFGASQETQYF
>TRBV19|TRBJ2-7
CASGAGTSGDYEQYF
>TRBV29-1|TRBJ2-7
CSVTGQSYEQYF
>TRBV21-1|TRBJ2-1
CASSKARPRGHSSYNEQFF
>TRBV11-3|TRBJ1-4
CASSGGPGGEKLFF
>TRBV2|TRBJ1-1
CASSLQTGLSEAFF
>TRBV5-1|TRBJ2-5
CASSLGTGTGEGETQYF